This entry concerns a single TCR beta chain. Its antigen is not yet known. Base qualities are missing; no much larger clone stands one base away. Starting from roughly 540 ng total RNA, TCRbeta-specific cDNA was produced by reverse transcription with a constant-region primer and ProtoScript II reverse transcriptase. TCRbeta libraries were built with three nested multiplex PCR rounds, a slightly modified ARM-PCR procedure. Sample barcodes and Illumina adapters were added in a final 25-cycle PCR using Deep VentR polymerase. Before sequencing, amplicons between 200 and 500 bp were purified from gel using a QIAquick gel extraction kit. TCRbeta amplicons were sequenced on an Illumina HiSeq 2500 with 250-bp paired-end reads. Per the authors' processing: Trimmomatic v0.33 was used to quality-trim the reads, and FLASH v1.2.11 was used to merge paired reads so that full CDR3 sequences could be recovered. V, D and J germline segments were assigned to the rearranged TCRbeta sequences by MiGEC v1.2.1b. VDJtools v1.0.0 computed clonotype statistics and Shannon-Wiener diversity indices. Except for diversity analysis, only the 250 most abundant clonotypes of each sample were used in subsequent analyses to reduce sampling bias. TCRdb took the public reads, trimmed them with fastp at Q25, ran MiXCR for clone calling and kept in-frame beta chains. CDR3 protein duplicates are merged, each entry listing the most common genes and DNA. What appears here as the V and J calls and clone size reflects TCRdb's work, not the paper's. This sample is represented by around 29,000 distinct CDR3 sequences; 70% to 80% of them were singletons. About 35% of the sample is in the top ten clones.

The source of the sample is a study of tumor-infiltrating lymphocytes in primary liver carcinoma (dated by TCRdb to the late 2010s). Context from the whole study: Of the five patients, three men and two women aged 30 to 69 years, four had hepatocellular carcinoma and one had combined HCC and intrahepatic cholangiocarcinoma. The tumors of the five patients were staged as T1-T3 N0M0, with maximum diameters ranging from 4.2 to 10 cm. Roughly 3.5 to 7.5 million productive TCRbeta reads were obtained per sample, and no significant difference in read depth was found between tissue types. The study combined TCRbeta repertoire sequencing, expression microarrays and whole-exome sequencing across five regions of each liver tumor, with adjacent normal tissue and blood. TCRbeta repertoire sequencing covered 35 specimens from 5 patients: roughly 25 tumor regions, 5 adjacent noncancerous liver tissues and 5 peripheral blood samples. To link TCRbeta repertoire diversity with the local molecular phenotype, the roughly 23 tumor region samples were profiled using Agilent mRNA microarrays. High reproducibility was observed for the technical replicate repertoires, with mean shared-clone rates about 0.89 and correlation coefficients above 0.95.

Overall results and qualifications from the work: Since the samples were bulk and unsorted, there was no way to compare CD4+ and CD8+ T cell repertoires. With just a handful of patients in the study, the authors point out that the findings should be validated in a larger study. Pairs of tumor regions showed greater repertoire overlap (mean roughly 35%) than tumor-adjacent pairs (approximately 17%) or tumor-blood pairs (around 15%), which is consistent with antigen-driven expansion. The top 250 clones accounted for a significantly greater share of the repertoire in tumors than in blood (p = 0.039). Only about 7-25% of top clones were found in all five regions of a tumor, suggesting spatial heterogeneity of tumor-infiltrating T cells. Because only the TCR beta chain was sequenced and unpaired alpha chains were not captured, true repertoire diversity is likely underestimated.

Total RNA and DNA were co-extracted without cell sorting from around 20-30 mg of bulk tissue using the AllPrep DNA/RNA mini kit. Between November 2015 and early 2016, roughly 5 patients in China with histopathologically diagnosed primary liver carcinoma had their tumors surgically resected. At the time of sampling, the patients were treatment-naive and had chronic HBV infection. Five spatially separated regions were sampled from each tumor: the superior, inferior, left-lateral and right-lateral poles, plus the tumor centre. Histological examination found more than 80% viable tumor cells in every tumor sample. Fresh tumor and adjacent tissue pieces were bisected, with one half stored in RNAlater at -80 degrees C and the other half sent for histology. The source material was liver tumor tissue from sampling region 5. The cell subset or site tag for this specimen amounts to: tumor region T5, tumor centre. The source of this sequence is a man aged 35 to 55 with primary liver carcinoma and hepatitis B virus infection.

The CDR3 region has the sequence CASSLNDEQFF. The nucleotide sequence is TGTGCCAGCAGCTTAAATGATGAGCAGTTCTTC. The V and J segments used are TRBV13 and TRBJ2-1; too little of a D gene remains to name it. CDR1 and CDR2 were assigned from the germline V gene (reference sequence) as PRHDT and FYEKMQ. At the junction V is shortened by 2 bases and J by 8 bases, with 4 bases in between. The CDR3 covers 11 residues, taking in both the cysteine and the phenylalanine. Just CDR3 DNA is preserved here, 33 bases in frame from base 1.